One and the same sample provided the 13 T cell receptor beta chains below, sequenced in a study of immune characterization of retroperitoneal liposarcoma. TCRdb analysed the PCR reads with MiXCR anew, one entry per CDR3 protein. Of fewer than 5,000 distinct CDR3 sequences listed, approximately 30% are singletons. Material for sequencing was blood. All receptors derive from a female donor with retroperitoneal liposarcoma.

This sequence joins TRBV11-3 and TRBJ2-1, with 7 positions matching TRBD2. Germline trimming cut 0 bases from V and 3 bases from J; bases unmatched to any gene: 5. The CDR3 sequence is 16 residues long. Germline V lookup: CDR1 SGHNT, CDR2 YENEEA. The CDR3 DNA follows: TGTGCCAGCAGCTTAGAACAGGTAGCGGGCTACAATGAGCAGTTCTTC. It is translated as CASSLEQVAGYNEQFF.

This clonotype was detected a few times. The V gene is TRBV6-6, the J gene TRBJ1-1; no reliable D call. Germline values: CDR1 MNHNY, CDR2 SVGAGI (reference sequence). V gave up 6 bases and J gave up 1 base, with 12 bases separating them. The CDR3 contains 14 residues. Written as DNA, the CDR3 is TGTGCCAGCAGAGGGTCGTGGGAGAACACTGAAGCTTTCTTT. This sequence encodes CASRGSWENTEAFF.

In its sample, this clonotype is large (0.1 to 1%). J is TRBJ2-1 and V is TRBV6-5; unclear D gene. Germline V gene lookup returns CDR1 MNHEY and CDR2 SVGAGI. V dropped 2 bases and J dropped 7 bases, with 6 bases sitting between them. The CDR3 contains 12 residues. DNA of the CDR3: TGTGCCAGCAGTTACGGGTCTAATGAGCAGTTCTTC. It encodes CASSYGSNEQFF.

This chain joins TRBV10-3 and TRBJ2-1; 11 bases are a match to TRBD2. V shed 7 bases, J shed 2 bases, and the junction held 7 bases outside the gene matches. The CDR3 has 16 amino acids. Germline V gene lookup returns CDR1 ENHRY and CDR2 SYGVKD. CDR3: CAIMRVAGGPYNEQFF. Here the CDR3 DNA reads TGTGCCATCATGCGAGTAGCGGGGGGGCCCTACAATGAGCAGTTCTTC.

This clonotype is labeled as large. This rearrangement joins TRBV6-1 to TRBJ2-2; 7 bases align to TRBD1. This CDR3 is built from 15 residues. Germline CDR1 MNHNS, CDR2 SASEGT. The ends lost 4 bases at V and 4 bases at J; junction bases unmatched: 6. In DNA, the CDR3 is TGTGCCAGCAGTGGCACGACAGGGTTCACCGGGGAGCTGTTTTTT. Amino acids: CASSGTTGFTGELFF.

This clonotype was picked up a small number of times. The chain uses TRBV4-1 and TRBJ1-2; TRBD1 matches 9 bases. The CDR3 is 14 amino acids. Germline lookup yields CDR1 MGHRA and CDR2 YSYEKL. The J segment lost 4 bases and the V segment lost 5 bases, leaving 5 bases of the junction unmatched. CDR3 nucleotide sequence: TGCGCCAGCAGCTACAGGGGGCGAGGCTATGGCTACACCTTC. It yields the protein CASSYRGRGYGYTF.

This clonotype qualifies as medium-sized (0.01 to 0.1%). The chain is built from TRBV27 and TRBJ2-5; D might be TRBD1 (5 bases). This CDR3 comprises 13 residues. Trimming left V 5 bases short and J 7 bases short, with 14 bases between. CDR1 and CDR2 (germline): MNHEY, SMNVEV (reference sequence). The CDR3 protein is CASSEAVRGTQYF. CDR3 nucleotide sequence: TGTGCCAGCAGTGAAGCCGTAAGGGGGACCCAGTACTTC.

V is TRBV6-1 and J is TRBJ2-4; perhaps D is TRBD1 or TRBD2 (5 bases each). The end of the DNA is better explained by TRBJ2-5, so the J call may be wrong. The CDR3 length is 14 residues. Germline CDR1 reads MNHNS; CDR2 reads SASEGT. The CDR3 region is CASSEQGAGETQYF. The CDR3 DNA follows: TGTGCCAGCAGTGAACAAGGGGCGGGAGAGACCCAGTACTTC.

Here the CDR3 reads CASSGLAGFTDTQYF. The CDR3 DNA reads as TGTGCCAGCAGTGGCTTAGCGGGATTCACAGATACGCAGTATTTT. The chain has TRBV6-6 and TRBJ2-3; TRBD2 agrees at 8 bases. V shed 5 bases, J shed 2 bases, and the junction held 6 bases outside the gene matches. CDR1 and CDR2 from the germline V gene are MNHNY and SVGAGI (reference sequence). The CDR3 length is 15 residues.

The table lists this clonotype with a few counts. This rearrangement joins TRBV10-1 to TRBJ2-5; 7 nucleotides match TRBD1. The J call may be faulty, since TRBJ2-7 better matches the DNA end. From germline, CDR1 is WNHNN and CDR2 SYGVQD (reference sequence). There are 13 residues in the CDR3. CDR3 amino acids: CASSDGGQDEQYF. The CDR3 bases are TGCGCCAGCAGTGACGGTGGACAGGACGAGCAGTACTTC.

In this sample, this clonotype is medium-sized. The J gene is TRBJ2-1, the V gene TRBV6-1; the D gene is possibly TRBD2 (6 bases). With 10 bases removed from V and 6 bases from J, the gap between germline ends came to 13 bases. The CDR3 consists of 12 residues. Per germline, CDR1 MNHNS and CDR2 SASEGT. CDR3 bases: TGTGCCACCTTACTAGCTTCCAATGAGCAGTTCTTC. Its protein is CATLLASNEQFF.

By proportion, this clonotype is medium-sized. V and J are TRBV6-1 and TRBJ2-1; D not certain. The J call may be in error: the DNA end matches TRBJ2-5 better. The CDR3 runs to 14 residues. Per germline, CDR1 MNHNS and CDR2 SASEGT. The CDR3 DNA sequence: TGTGCCAGCAGTGAAGGTTTGAGCCTCGGAACCCAGTACTTC. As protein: CASSEGLSLGTQYF.

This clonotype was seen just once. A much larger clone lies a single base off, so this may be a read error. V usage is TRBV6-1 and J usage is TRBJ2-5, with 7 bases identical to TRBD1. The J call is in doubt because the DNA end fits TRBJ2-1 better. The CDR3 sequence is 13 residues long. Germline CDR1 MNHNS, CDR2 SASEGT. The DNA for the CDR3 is TGTGCCAGCGTCTGGACAGGACGAGAGACCCAGTTCTTC. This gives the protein CASVWTGRETQFF.